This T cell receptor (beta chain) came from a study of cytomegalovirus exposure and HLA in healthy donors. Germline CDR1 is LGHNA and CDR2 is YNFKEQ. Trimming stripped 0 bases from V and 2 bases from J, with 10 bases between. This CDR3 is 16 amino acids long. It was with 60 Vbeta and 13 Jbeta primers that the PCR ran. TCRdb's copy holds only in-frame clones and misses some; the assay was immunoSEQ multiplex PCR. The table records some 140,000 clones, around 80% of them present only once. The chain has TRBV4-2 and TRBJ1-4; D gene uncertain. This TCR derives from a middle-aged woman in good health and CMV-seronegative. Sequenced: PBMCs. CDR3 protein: CASSQEGGFTNEKLFF. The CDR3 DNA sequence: TGTGCCAGCAGCCAAGAAGGAGGGTTTACTAATGAAAAACTGTTTTTT.